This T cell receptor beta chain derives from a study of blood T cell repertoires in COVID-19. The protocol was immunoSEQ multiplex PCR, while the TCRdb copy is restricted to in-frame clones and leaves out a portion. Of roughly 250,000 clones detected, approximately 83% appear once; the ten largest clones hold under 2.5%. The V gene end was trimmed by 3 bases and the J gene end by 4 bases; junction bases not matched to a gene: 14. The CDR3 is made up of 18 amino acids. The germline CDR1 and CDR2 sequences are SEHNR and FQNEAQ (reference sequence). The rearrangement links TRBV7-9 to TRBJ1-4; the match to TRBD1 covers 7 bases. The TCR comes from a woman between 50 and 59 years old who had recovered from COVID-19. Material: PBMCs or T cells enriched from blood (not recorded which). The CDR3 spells CASSLTRDSIGRNEKLFF. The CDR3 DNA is TGTGCCAGCAGCTTGACCCGGGACAGCATCGGACGTAATGAAAAACTGTTTTTT.